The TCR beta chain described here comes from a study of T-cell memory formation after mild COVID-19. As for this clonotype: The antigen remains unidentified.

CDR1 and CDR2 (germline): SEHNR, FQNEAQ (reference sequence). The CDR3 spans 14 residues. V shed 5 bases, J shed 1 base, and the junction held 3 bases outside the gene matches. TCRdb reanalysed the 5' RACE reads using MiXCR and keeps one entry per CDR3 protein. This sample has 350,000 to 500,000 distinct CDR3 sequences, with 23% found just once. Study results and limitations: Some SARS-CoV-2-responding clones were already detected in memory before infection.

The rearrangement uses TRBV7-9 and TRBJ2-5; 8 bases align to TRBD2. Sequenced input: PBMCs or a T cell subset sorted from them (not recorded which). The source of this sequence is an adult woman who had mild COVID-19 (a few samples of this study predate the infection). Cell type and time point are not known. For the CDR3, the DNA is TGTGCCAGCAGCCATGGGACTAGCCAAGAGACCCAGTACTTC. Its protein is CASSHGTSQETQYF.